The 27 T cell receptor beta chains presented below share a single source sample, sequenced in a study of blood T cell repertoires in COVID-19. Profiled with immunoSEQ multiplex PCR; TCRdb holds only in-frame clones, not every one. The sample lists 250,000 to 300,000 clones, more than 75% occurring once. Sequences were obtained from PBMCs or T cells enriched from blood (not recorded which). The receptors come from a woman aged 55-69 years in a cohort exposed to, infected with or recovered from COVID-19 (not recorded which).

V is TRBV19 and J is TRBJ1-2; D call uncertain. CDR1 LNHDA and CDR2 SQIVND come from the germline V gene (reference sequence). Trimming stripped 1 base from V and 7 bases from J, with 4 bases between. The CDR3 runs 11 residues. The CDR3 sequence is CASSIAGGYTF. Written as DNA, the CDR3 is TGTGCCAGTAGTATAGCGGGTGGCTACACCTTC. The full variable domain, completed using reference TRBV19 and TRBJ1-2, is DGGITQSPKYLFRKEGQNVTLSCEQNLNHDAMYWYRQDPGQGLRLIYYSQIVNDFQKGDIAEGYSVSREKKESFPLTVTSAQKNPTAFYLCASSIAGGYTFGSGTRLTVV.

The chain couples TRBV18 to TRBJ1-1, with D hard to call. Germline V gene lookup returns CDR1 KGHSH and CDR2 LQKENI. The ends were cut back, 3 bases at V and 5 bases at J, with 16 bases in the middle. CDR3 length equals 15 residues. Here the CDR3 DNA reads TGTGCCAGCTCACCTCAGTCGGGTCCGGGAACTGAAGCTTTCTTT. Translating it yields CASSPQSGPGTEAFF.

The chain combines TRBV10-3 with TRBJ2-7; 7 bases line up with TRBD1. Germline V gene data show CDR1 as ENHRY and CDR2 as SYGVKD. With V trimmed by 9 bases and J by 1 base, 6 bases remained unmatched. This CDR3 has 13 residues. The CDR3 region is CAIGPDRSYEQYF. CDR3 coding DNA: TGTGCCATTGGCCCGGACAGGTCCTACGAGCAGTACTTC.

The gene calls are TRBV5-1 and TRBJ2-6, with TRBD1 as a possible D gene (6 bases). The germline V gene encodes CDR1 SGHRS and CDR2 YFSETQ. The CDR3 covers 16 residues. Trimming shortened V by 4 bases and J by 0 bases, and 11 bases separated the two germline ends. CDR3 sequence reads: CASSLGQNSGANVLTF. The CDR3 DNA follows: TGCGCCAGCAGCCTCGGACAGAACTCTGGGGCCAACGTCCTGACTTTC.

The chain employs TRBV28 and TRBJ2-7, with TRBD1 identical over 7 bases. V shed 5 bases, J shed 1 base, and the junction held 11 bases outside the gene matches. Germline V lookup: CDR1 MDHEN, CDR2 SYDVKM. CDR3 length: 16 residues. CDR3 amino acids: CASSPPDRALSYEQYF. In nucleotides, the CDR3 is TGTGCCAGCAGTCCCCCCGACAGGGCCCTATCCTACGAGCAGTACTTC.

The chain carries TRBV28 and TRBJ2-7; a possible D gene is TRBD1 (5 bases). V lost 6 bases to trimming and J lost 1 base, with 10 bases between them. Looked up from germline, CDR1 is MDHEN and CDR2 is SYDVKM. The CDR3 totals 13 residues. The CDR3 spells CASSQGFSYEQYF. The CDR3 DNA reads TGTGCCAGCAGCCAGGGTTTTTCCTACGAGCAGTACTTC.

The chain couples TRBV7-3 to TRBJ1-1; TRBD1 matches 11 bases. CDR3 length: 14 amino acids. Germline V CDR1 and CDR2: SGHTA, FQGTGA. V shed 11 bases and J 1 base; nucleotides not matched to a gene: 6. The CDR3 DNA sequence: TGTGCCGGGCACGGGACAGGGGGGAACACTGAAGCTTTCTTT. Amino acid sequence: CAGHGTGGNTEAFF.

This chain uses TRBV2 with TRBJ2-5; tentatively, D is TRBD2 (6 bases). Germline CDR1 reads SNHLY; CDR2 reads FYNNEI. The CDR3 loop spans 13 amino acids. Trimming removed 7 bases at V and 3 bases at J, with 12 bases between. CDR3 amino acids: CASNRGGKETQYF. In nucleotides, the CDR3 is TGTGCCAGCAATCGAGGAGGGAAAGAGACCCAGTACTTC.

The chain is built from TRBV2 and TRBJ2-3; 9 bases are shared with TRBD1. Germline CDR1 is SNHLY and CDR2 is FYNNEI. This CDR3 is built from 17 residues. Trimming at V came to 5 bases and at J to 5 bases, leaving 14 bases not matched to a gene. CDR3 region: CASSSSVTGGEEDTQYF. CDR3 in DNA: TGTGCCAGCAGTTCAAGCGTTACAGGGGGCGAAGAAGATACGCAGTATTTT.

This chain links TRBV10-3 with TRBJ2-7; 11 bases fit TRBD1. Germline CDR1 ENHRY, CDR2 SYGVKD. Losses at the gene ends were 5 bases for V and 5 bases for J; bases not matched to a gene: 11. This CDR3 is built from 16 residues. The CDR3, as DNA: TGTGCCATCAGTACCGGGACAGGGGGTATTTTGGACGAGCAGTACTTC. It yields the protein CAISTGTGGILDEQYF.

The chain links TRBV12-5 to TRBJ2-3; tentatively, D is TRBD1 (6 bases). CDR1 and CDR2 (germline): LGHNT, FRNRAP. This CDR3 has 14 amino acids. V was pared by 1 base and J by 5 bases, with 10 bases between. This CDR3 is CASGLDRVGDTQYF. In nucleotides, the CDR3 is TGTGCTAGTGGTTTGGACAGGGTAGGAGATACGCAGTATTTT.

This clone was seen a few times. The gene calls are TRBV5-6 and TRBJ1-4; no clear D gene. V lost 1 base, J lost 0 bases, and 10 bases lay in between. The CDR3 contains 16 residues. Per the germline V gene, CDR1 is SGHDT and CDR2 is YYEEEE. CDR3 DNA: TGTGCCAGCAGCTTGATACATCACACAACTAATGAAAAACTGTTTTTT. It encodes CASSLIHHTTNEKLFF. Supplemented by reference TRBV5-6 and TRBJ1-4, the full variable domain reads DAGVTQSPTHLIKTRGQQVTLRCSPKSGHDTVSWYQQALGQGPQFIFQYYEEEERQRGNFPDRFSGHQFPNYSSELNVNALLLGDSALYLCASSLIHHTTNEKLFFGSGTQLSVL.

This clone was recorded once. The chain links TRBV5-6 to TRBJ1-2, with 10 bases fitting TRBD1. CDR3 length: 15 amino acids. Germline V gene lookup returns CDR1 SGHDT and CDR2 YYEEEE. Trimming at V came to 4 bases and at J to 3 bases, leaving 6 bases not matched to a gene. The CDR3, as DNA: TGTGCCAGCAGCCATGACAGGGGGCGGGACTATGGCTACACCTTC. Protein sequence: CASSHDRGRDYGYTF.

V and J are TRBV18 and TRBJ2-1; D is unresolved. Trimming removed 1 base at V and 10 bases at J, with 20 bases between. The length of the CDR3 is 16 residues. Germline assignment: CDR1 KGHSH and CDR2 LQKENI. The CDR3 DNA follows: TGTGCCAGCTCACCACAAGAGGCGGTACTATCCGGGGAGCAGTTCTTC. Encoded protein: CASSPQEAVLSGEQFF.

The CDR3 nucleotides are TGTGCCAGCCCCAGGCTAGCGGGAGCGGGAGTGGAGACCCAGTACTTC. Translating it yields CASPRLAGAGVETQYF. The gene calls are TRBV6-4 and TRBJ2-5; 10 bases are shared with TRBD2. Germline loops: CDR1 MRHNA, CDR2 SNTAGT. V gave up 8 bases and J gave up 5 bases; unmatched junction bases: 14. The CDR3 covers 16 residues.

This clone was detected only a few times. This chain connects TRBV5-1 to TRBJ2-3, with 11 bases identical to TRBD2. CDR3 length: 15 residues. Germline CDR1 and CDR2: SGHRS and YFSETQ. Unmatched junction bases numbered 4, after V lost 3 bases and J lost 4 bases. The CDR3 bases are TGCGCCAGCAGCTCCGGGACTAGCGGACCAGATACGCAGTATTTT. Translating gives CASSSGTSGPDTQYF.

The chain has TRBV6-6 and TRBJ1-1; D perhaps matches TRBD1 (5 bases). CDR3 length: 11 residues. The V and J ends lost 8 bases and 2 bases respectively, with 6 bases between them. Germline CDR1 is MNHNY and CDR2 is SVGAGI (reference sequence). DNA for the CDR3: TGTGCCAGCGGGGCTAACACTGAAGCTTTCTTT. Protein sequence: CASGANTEAFF.

This chain connects TRBV4-3 to TRBJ1-3; a weak D match, TRBD1 (6 bases). Trimming took 2 bases from V and 0 from J, leaving 11 bases between them. From germline, CDR1 is LGHNA and CDR2 YSLEER. The CDR3 has 16 residues. This chain's CDR3 is CASSQNQGSSGNTIYF. The CDR3, as DNA: TGCGCCAGCAGCCAAAACCAGGGGAGCTCTGGAAACACCATATATTTT.

The chain's CDR3 is CSASSRLEGDTQYF. The CDR3 bases are TGCAGTGCTAGTTCGCGGCTAGAGGGTGATACGCAGTATTTT. V and J are TRBV20-1 and TRBJ2-3; TRBD2 is a possible D gene (5 bases). Germline CDR1 reads DFQATT; CDR2 reads SNEGSKA (reference sequence). The CDR3 covers 14 residues. The ends were cut back, 3 bases at V and 6 bases at J, with 16 bases in the middle.

The chain joins TRBV6-1 to TRBJ1-1, with 9 bases fitting TRBD1. The V gene's germline CDR1 is MNHNS and CDR2 SASEGT. This CDR3 has 14 amino acids. V was clipped by 3 bases and J by 9 bases; unmatched bases: 8. Written as DNA, the CDR3 is TGTGCCAGCAGTGACACAGGGGGCGGGATCAAAGCTTTCTTT. Its protein is CASSDTGGGIKAFF.

V gene TRBV22-1 combines with J gene TRBJ2-4; the table's D call, TRBD2, was not checked against the DNA. TRBV22-1 is noted as a pseudogene. The CDR3 runs 22 residues. As DNA, the CDR3 is TGTCCTGGGAGCCCTCCTCCCTGTTATGGTACCGGGCGGGGGGTCGCCAAAAACATTCAGTACTTC. It specifies CPGSPPPCYGTGRGVAKNIQYF.

The chain couples TRBV5-1 to TRBJ2-7; 13 bases match TRBD2. CDR1 is SGHRS, CDR2 YFSETQ, per germline. Trimming took 4 bases from V and 7 from J; bases not matched to a gene: 8. This CDR3 has 15 amino acids. In DNA, the CDR3 is TGCGCCAGCAGCCCCGGGACTAGCGGGACCGGAGAGCAGTACTTC. Amino acid sequence: CASSPGTSGTGEQYF. The full variable domain, its missing parts supplied by reference TRBV5-1 and TRBJ2-7, is KAGVTQTPRYLIKTRGQQVTLSCSPISGHRSVSWYQQTPGQGLQFLFEYFSETQRNKGNFPGRFSGRQFSNSRSEMNVSTLELGDSALYLCASSPGTSGTGEQYFGPGTRLTVT.

This clone appeared once. CDR3 protein: CASSFQTGGFNGYTF. DNA of the CDR3: TGTGCCAGCAGTTTCCAGACAGGGGGATTCAATGGCTACACCTTC. This chain connects TRBV27 to TRBJ1-2; 9 nucleotides align to TRBD1. Germline assignment: CDR1 MNHEY and CDR2 SMNVEV (reference sequence). Trimming removed 3 bases from V and 6 bases from J; junction bases left unmatched: 8. CDR3 length: 15 amino acids.

This rearrangement joins TRBV7-2 to TRBJ2-3; TRBD2 matches 7 bases. This CDR3 comprises 16 residues. V gave up 1 base and J gave up 0 bases; unmatched junction bases: 4. CDR1 is SGHTA and CDR2 is FQGNSA in the germline V gene. This CDR3 reads CASSLVGGFSTDTQYF. The CDR3 DNA reads TGTGCCAGCAGCTTAGTGGGGGGGTTCAGCACAGATACGCAGTATTTT.

V gene TRBV28 combines with J gene TRBJ2-2; TRBD2 matches at 10 bases. From germline, CDR1 is MDHEN and CDR2 SYDVKM. J was trimmed by 5 bases and V by 5 bases; bases with no gene match: 14. The CDR3 spans 18 residues. The DNA of the CDR3 is TGTGCCAGCAGTCTAACCTGGCTAGCGGGAGACAAAACCGGGGAGCTGTTTTTT. Amino acids: CASSLTWLAGDKTGELFF.

V usage is TRBV7-2 and J usage is TRBJ2-7, with 9 bases lining up with TRBD2. The CDR3 runs to 13 residues. The trim removed 3 bases at V and 6 bases at J, leaving 3 bases unmatched. The V gene's germline CDR1 is SGHTA and CDR2 FQGNSA. CDR3: CASSLGTSLEQYF. The DNA for the CDR3 is TGTGCCAGCAGCTTGGGGACTAGCCTCGAGCAGTACTTC. Full variable domain (remainder filled in from reference TRBV7-2 and TRBJ2-7): GAGVSQSPSNKVTEKGKDVELRCDPISGHTALYWYRQSLGQGLEFLIYFQGNSAPDKSGLPSDRFSAERTGGSVSTLTIQRTQQEDSAVYLCASSLGTSLEQYFGPGTRLTVT.

The chain recombines TRBV4-1 with TRBJ1-5; tentatively, D is TRBD1 (5 bases). Looked up from germline, CDR1 is MGHRA and CDR2 is YSYEKL. This CDR3 region has 16 residues. V shed 0 bases and J shed 5 bases, with 14 bases lying between them. As DNA, the CDR3 is TGCGCCAGCAGCCAAGAGCGGGGCGGCGACTATCAGCCCCAGCATTTT. Translated: CASSQERGGDYQPQHF.